The 3 T cell receptor beta chains reported below all come from one sample, sequenced in a study of blood T cells in healthy people across ages. Using a J-beta primer mix together with a sample-barcoded 5' primer, a second PCR was run for about 6 to 11 cycles. MiXCR was run by TCRdb on the 5' RACE reads, yielding one entry per CDR3 protein. The sample records about 1.8 million distinct CDR3 sequences, approximately 50% being singletons. Sequenced input: blood. The receptors come from a woman aged 40 to 50 in good health.

The V and J genes are TRBV12-3 or TRBV12-4 and TRBJ2-5, with TRBD2 as a possible D gene (6 bases). V dropped 2 bases and J dropped 9 bases, with 16 bases sitting between them. The CDR3 consists of 14 residues. The CDR3 is CASSLRQAREAQYF. CDR3 nucleotide sequence: TGTGCCAGCAGTTTAAGGCAGGCGAGGGAGGCCCAGTACTTC.

The chain's CDR3 is CASSSQTSGGETQYF. The DNA for the CDR3 is TGTGCCAGCAGCTCCCAGACTAGCGGGGGAGAGACCCAGTACTTC. The chain links TRBV7-2 to TRBJ2-5, with TRBD2 identical over 12 bases. V dropped 4 bases and J dropped 4; count of bases not matched to a gene: 4. Germline lookup yields CDR1 SGHTA and CDR2 FQGNSA. The CDR3 is 15 residues long.

The chain links TRBV10-3 to TRBJ1-2; no clear D. The germline V and J ends were trimmed by 3 bases and 4 bases, with 12 bases remaining between them. There are 14 residues in the CDR3. CDR1 and CDR2 (germline): ENHRY, SYGVKD. CDR3 sequence: CAISDPSRGYGYTF. CDR3 coding DNA: TGTGCCATCAGTGACCCCTCGCGTGGCTATGGCTACACCTTC.